The present T cell receptor beta chain was sequenced within a study of blood T cell repertoires in COVID-19. Study-level information: The United States, Italy and Spain were the sources of the acute and convalescent COVID-19 samples. Sample material is recorded as cDNA or gDNA derived from T cells, B-cell-depleted T cells, or PBMCs.

Under the authors' procedure: Reference gene primer amplification gave estimated nucleated cell counts. Assay used: immunoSEQ multiplex PCR; TCRdb lists only in-frame clones, some missing. D and trimming were read from the DNA, whereas the V and J calls and clone size are those reported in that table. The table has some 120,000 clones, less than 90% seen once. The sequenced material came from peripheral blood. This clonotype was obtained from a man between 65 and 80 years old with acute or convalescent COVID-19.

The CDR3 here is CASSQEGWVGEKLFF. Written as DNA, the CDR3 is TGCGCCAGCAGCCAAGAGGGCTGGGTAGGAGAAAAACTGTTTTTT. V is TRBV4-1 and J is TRBJ1-4, with D unresolved. Germline CDR1 and CDR2: MGHRA and YSYEKL. The CDR3 contains 15 residues. V was cut by 0 bases and J by 8 bases, with 13 bases left in between.